Each of the 8 T cell receptor beta chains below was sequenced from the same sample in a study of T cell responses to AZD1222 COVID-19 vaccine. Data came from immunoSEQ multiplex PCR; TCRdb stores just in-frame clones and leaves some out. The sample has almost 55,000 clones; around 80% are singletons. This specimen consisted of peripheral blood, obtained on day 0 of AZD1222 vaccination. The source of these receptors is an adult in good health.

The V and J genes are TRBV5-1 and TRBJ2-7, with D possibly matching TRBD1 (5 bases). The CDR3 extends over 12 amino acids. V was trimmed by 2 bases and J by 4 bases, leaving 7 bases between them. CDR1 and CDR2 (germline): SGHRS, YFSETQ. DNA of the CDR3: TGCGCCAGCAGCTTAAACAGGTACGAGCAGTACTTC. This translates into CASSLNRYEQYF.

CDR3 region: CASQAETTVGNIQYF. The CDR3 DNA reads as TGTGCCAGCCAGGCGGAGACCACCGTGGGAAACATTCAGTACTTC. This chain joins TRBV2 and TRBJ2-4; D remains ambiguous. This CDR3 comprises 15 residues. V was clipped by 8 bases and J by 6 bases, with 20 bases between them. CDR1 is SNHLY and CDR2 is FYNNEI in the germline V gene.

The chain carries TRBV12-3 or TRBV12-4 and TRBJ1-2; no definite D call. This CDR3 is 12 amino acids long. V dropped 0 bases and J dropped 8 bases, with 7 bases sitting between them. CDR3 sequence (DNA): TGTGCCAGCAGTTTAGCGCGAGGGGGCTACACCTTC. Its protein product is CASSLARGGYTF.

The chain carries TRBV18 and TRBJ1-2; unclear D gene. Germline assignment: CDR1 KGHSH and CDR2 LQKENI. The CDR3 has 13 residues. V lost 2 bases to trimming and J lost 6 bases, with 10 bases between them. CDR3 amino acids: CASSPILGDGYTF. The CDR3 DNA reads TGTGCCAGCTCACCAATCCTCGGGGATGGCTACACCTTC.

This clone appeared once. The chain has TRBV4-3 and TRBJ2-5; TRBD2 matches 8 bases. J lost 5 bases, V lost 0 bases, and 14 bases had no gene match. From germline, CDR1 is LGHNA and CDR2 YSLEER. The CDR3 consists of 18 residues. The CDR3 spells CASSQDRTGGPVYETQYF. The DNA for the CDR3 is TGCGCCAGCAGCCAAGATAGGACGGGGGGGCCTGTTTATGAGACCCAGTACTTC.

The chain uses TRBV5-6 and TRBJ1-2; TRBD1 is a possible D gene (5 bases). This CDR3 region has 16 residues. Germline loops: CDR1 SGHDT, CDR2 YYEEEE. Trimming cost V 2 bases and J 5 bases, with 19 bases left between them. The CDR3 nucleotides read TGTGCCAGCAGCTTTTACCGGGGCCAGGTCCCTTATGGCTACACCTTC. Translating it yields CASSFYRGQVPYGYTF.

With respect to this clone: The sample carries other DNA sequences with the same CDR3. The rearrangement links TRBV6-5 to TRBJ1-2, with 7 bases identical to TRBD1. J gave up 2 bases and V 4 bases, and 4 bases lay outside the gene matches. Germline V gene data show CDR1 as MNHEY and CDR2 as SVGAGI. This CDR3 contains 14 residues. The CDR3 nucleotides read TGTGCCAGCAGTTCCGGGGGACAGAACTATGGCTACACCTTC. Translating it yields CASSSGGQNYGYTF.

This chain joins TRBV10-2 and TRBJ2-7, with D possibly being TRBD2 (5 bases). The length of the CDR3 is 14 residues. CDR1 and CDR2 (germline): WSHSY, SAAADI. V lost 4 bases and J lost 0, with 10 bases in between. CDR3 sequence (DNA): TGCGCCAGCAGTGCGTCGGGAAACTCCTACGAGCAGTACTTC. It translates to CASSASGNSYEQYF.